A selection of T cell receptor beta chains follows, all from one sample in a study of identical twins. TCRdb recomputed calls from the 5' RACE reads with MiXCR, one row per CDR3 protein. The sample contains 690,000 or so distinct CDR3 sequences, approximately 9% of which appear only once. The sample was also linked to a second study, of yellow fever vaccine responses in identical twins.

The material sequenced was PBMCs. These receptors all come from a woman aged 18-29 years in good health. Both conserved end residues are part of each CDR3. Each record gives: V gene, J gene, D gene, clone size, CDR3 protein, CDR3 DNA. A D gene is named only where the DNA matches it firmly. Size tells how often a clone was seen (once, few, many) or the class of an expanded clone, and some rows leave it out.

TRBV29-1,TRBJ2-7,NA,NA,CSAGHPTATYGEQYF,TGCAGCGCCGGGCATCCAACAGCGACATATGGAGAGCAGTACTTC
TRBV29-1,TRBJ2-3,NA,NA,CSVEAKWPPSATQYF,TGCAGCGTTGAAGCAAAGTGGCCTCCCTCTGCCACGCAGTATTTT
TRBV7-2,TRBJ2-3,NA,NA,CASSPRRASFTDTHYF,TGTGCCAGCAGCCCGAGGAGAGCTAGCTTCACAGATACGCATTATTTT
TRBV7-2,TRBJ2-2,NA,NA,CASSSQISGGELFF,TGTGCCAGCAGCTCACAAATTAGCGGCGGGGAGCTGTTTTTT
TRBV6-2/TRBV6-3,TRBJ2-6,TRBD1,NA,CASNGFGQDSGANVLTF,TGTGCCAGCAATGGGTTCGGACAGGACTCTGGGGCCAACGTCCTGACTTTC
TRBV2,TRBJ2-2,NA,many,CASTQKGNTGELFF,TGTGCCAGCACGCAAAAGGGGAACACCGGGGAGCTGTTTTTT
TRBV5-1,TRBJ2-1,NA,NA,CASSWGALHNEQFF,TGCGCCAGCAGCTGGGGGGCACTACACAATGAGCAGTTCTTC
TRBV20-1,TRBJ2-7,NA,many,CSASGPGAMTLYEQYF,TGCAGTGCTAGTGGCCCAGGGGCCATGACCCTCTACGAGCAGTACTTC
TRBV4-3,TRBJ2-7,NA,few,CASSQEYDIPYEQYF,TGCGCCAGCAGCCAAGAGTACGACATTCCCTACGAGCAGTACTTC
TRBV7-9,TRBJ1-6,NA,NA,CASRYGTSNNSPLHF,TGTGCCAGCAGATACGGGACATCTAATAATTCACCCCTCCACTTT
TRBV9,TRBJ2-6,NA,NA,CASSKFQGTGANVLTF,TGTGCCAGCAGCAAATTCCAGGGGACCGGGGCCAACGTCCTGACTTTC
TRBV5-6,TRBJ2-2,NA,NA,CASSRGRLANTGELFF,TGTGCCAGCAGTCGTGGCAGGCTCGCGAACACCGGGGAGCTGTTTTTT
TRBV7-8,TRBJ2-3,NA,few,CASTSPAGSLTDTQYF,TGTGCCAGCACCTCACCAGCCGGGAGCCTCACAGATACGCAGTATTTT
TRBV10-3,TRBJ2-7,TRBD2,few,CASGPAGKPHEQYF,TGTGCCTCCGGGCCAGCGGGAAAACCCCACGAGCAGTACTTC
TRBV4-3,TRBJ2-2,TRBD2,many,CASSQDSGLAAGELFF,TGCGCCAGCAGCCAAGACAGCGGACTAGCGGCCGGGGAGCTGTTTTTT
TRBV20-1,TRBJ2-3,TRBD2,NA,CSARVLAGRGDTQYF,TGCAGTGCTAGAGTCCTAGCGGGAAGAGGAGATACGCAGTATTTT
TRBV7-2,TRBJ2-2,TRBD2,few,CAQLALTNTGELFF,TGTGCCCAACTAGCGCTCACGAACACCGGGGAGCTGTTTTTT
TRBV27,TRBJ2-7,TRBD1,few,CASSLRGQVYEQYF,TGTGCCAGCAGTTTAAGGGGACAGGTGTACGAGCAGTACTTC
TRBV30,TRBJ1-2,NA,few,CACPPGNYGYTF,TGTGCCTGCCCCCCGGGGAACTATGGCTACACCTTC
TRBV20-1,TRBJ2-6,NA,NA,CSARDTRSGANVLTF,TGCAGTGCTAGAGATACGCGGTCTGGGGCCAACGTCCTGACTTTC
TRBV20-1,TRBJ2-7,NA,few,CSARTAQLDYEQYF,TGCAGTGCTAGAACCGCCCAGCTCGACTACGAGCAGTACTTC
TRBV20-1,TRBJ2-7,NA,few,CSARDLSAGTYEQYF,TGCAGTGCTAGAGATTTGTCGGCTGGAACCTACGAGCAGTACTTC
TRBV12-3/TRBV12-4,TRBJ2-3,NA,many,CASSFGTTAPDTQYF,TGTGCCAGCAGTTTCGGTACCACTGCCCCAGATACGCAGTATTTT
TRBV28,TRBJ2-7,NA,few,CASSLYQGPGGGNEQYF,TGTGCCAGCAGTTTGTATCAGGGGCCAGGCGGAGGAAACGAGCAGTACTTC
TRBV2,TRBJ2-3,NA,NA,CAIPGWPADTQYF,TGTGCCATCCCCGGGTGGCCAGCCGATACGCAGTATTTT
TRBV4-3,TRBJ1-1,TRBD1,few,CASSQVGQGTEAFF,TGCGCCAGCAGCCAAGTCGGACAGGGAACTGAAGCTTTCTTT
TRBV18,TRBJ2-7,NA,many,CASSPTVTYEQYF,TGTGCCAGCTCACCGACCGTAACCTACGAGCAGTACTTC
TRBV2,TRBJ2-3,TRBD2,NA,CASSKLAGVVDTQYF,TGTGCCAGCAGTAAGCTAGCGGGAGTGGTAGATACGCAGTATTTT
TRBV25-1,TRBJ2-2,NA,many,CASSESGVDTGELFF,TGTGCCAGCAGTGAATCCGGGGTTGACACCGGGGAGCTGTTTTTT
TRBV28,TRBJ1-1,TRBD1,few,CASSSRGPEAFF,TGTGCCAGCAGTTCCAGGGGGCCTGAAGCTTTCTTT